A single sample gave rise to the 23 T cell receptor beta chains below, sequenced in a study of resident and recirculating memory T cells in vitiligo. The assay was immunoSEQ multiplex PCR, and TCRdb's table has in-frame clones only and misses some. The sample carries 70,000 to 75,000 clones, about nine tenths recorded once. The sample comprised blood. The receptors derive from a male donor with vitiligo.

The V call is TRBV28, the J call TRBJ1-2; 9 bases line up with TRBD1. V trimming: 4 bases; J trimming: 5 bases; junction bases outside the gene matches: 8. The length of the CDR3 is 15 residues. Germline CDR1 and CDR2: MDHEN and SYDVKM. This CDR3 reads CASSYRDREIYGYTF. The CDR3 bases are TGTGCCAGCAGTTACCGGGACAGGGAAATTTATGGCTACACCTTC.

V gene TRBV5-6 combines with J gene TRBJ1-1, with a weak D call TRBD1 (6 bases). The V gene lost 2 bases and the J gene lost 5 bases, with 13 bases spanning the gap. The CDR3 has 14 amino acids. Germline assignment: CDR1 SGHDT and CDR2 YYEEEE. For the CDR3, the DNA is TGTGCCAGCAGCTTACCAGGGGCGAGGACTGAAGCTTTCTTT. Translating it yields CASSLPGARTEAFF. Full variable domain (remainder filled in from reference TRBV5-6 and TRBJ1-1): DAGVTQSPTHLIKTRGQQVTLRCSPKSGHDTVSWYQQALGQGPQFIFQYYEEEERQRGNFPDRFSGHQFPNYSSELNVNALLLGDSALYLCASSLPGARTEAFFGQGTRLTVV.

The chain links TRBV5-1 to TRBJ1-4, with TRBD1 as a possible D gene (6 bases). Trimming left V 4 bases short and J 6 bases short, with 19 bases between. The length of the CDR3 is 16 residues. In germline, CDR1 is SGHRS, CDR2 YFSETQ. CDR3 sequence (DNA): TGCGCCAGCAGCCACATCGAAGGGACACCGCATGAAAAACTGTTTTTT. This encodes CASSHIEGTPHEKLFF.

CDR3 residues: CASSYSTGNEQYF. DNA of the CDR3: TGTGCCAGCAGTTACTCGACAGGGAACGAGCAGTACTTC. This chain links TRBV6-5 with TRBJ2-7; 7 bases align to TRBD1. Germline assignment: CDR1 MNHEY and CDR2 SVGAGI. This CDR3 has 13 amino acids. The V gene end was trimmed by 0 bases and the J gene end by 5 bases; junction bases not matched to a gene: 1.

V is TRBV7-9 and J is TRBJ1-1; D is uncertain. Germline V gene sequence: CDR1 SEHNR, CDR2 FQNEAQ (reference sequence). This CDR3 has 12 amino acids. Trimming stripped 5 bases from V and 6 bases from J, with 10 bases between. Here the CDR3 reads CASSLLSAEAFF. The CDR3 coding sequence is TGTGCCAGCAGCCTCCTTTCTGCTGAAGCTTTCTTT.

J is TRBJ2-3 and V is TRBV5-1; D ambiguous. The V gene lost 4 bases and the J gene lost 4 bases, with 16 bases spanning the gap. The CDR3 has 15 residues. In germline, CDR1 is SGHRS, CDR2 YFSETQ. CDR3 loop: CASSPAYAESDTQYF. The CDR3 bases are TGCGCCAGCAGCCCCGCCTACGCTGAGTCAGATACGCAGTATTTT.

The chain couples TRBV7-9 to TRBJ2-5; no definite D call. The CDR3 has 14 amino acids. The germline V gene has CDR1 SEHNR and CDR2 FQNEAQ (reference sequence). The V end lost 2 bases, the J end lost 2 bases, and 9 bases lay between the germline ends. The CDR3, as DNA: TGTGCCAGCAGCTTAAACCCCCTACAAGAGACCCAGTACTTC. Protein product: CASSLNPLQETQYF.

The genes are TRBV7-9 and TRBJ1-4, with D perhaps TRBD1 (6 bases). The CDR3 has 15 residues. Germline values: CDR1 SEHNR, CDR2 FQNEAQ (reference sequence). Trimming pared 3 bases from V and 2 bases from J, leaving 10 bases between. CDR3 sequence reads: CASSFTGMTNEKLFF. CDR3 bases: TGTGCCAGCAGCTTCACAGGGATGACTAATGAAAAACTGTTTTTT.

This chain links TRBV27 with TRBJ2-7, with TRBD1 as a possible D gene (6 bases). CDR1 is MNHEY, CDR2 SMNVEV, per germline (reference sequence). The CDR3 is 16 residues long. V was clipped by 5 bases and J by 4 bases, with 21 bases between them. CDR3 nucleotide sequence: TGTGCCAGCAGTGGACGAGGGACACTGCACGGGTACGAGCAGTACTTC. Translated, it gives CASSGRGTLHGYEQYF.

The J gene is TRBJ2-2, the V gene TRBV20-1; D is unresolved. Germline V gene lookup returns CDR1 DFQATT and CDR2 SNEGSKA (reference sequence). CDR3 size: 11 residues. The V and J ends lost 8 bases and 4 bases respectively, with 8 bases between them. CDR3 protein: CSLRSTGELFF. In DNA form, the CDR3 reads TGCAGTTTGAGGAGCACCGGGGAGCTGTTTTTT.

This sequence joins TRBV6-5 and TRBJ1-1; 8 nucleotides agree with TRBD1. V shed 2 bases and J 4 bases; nucleotides not matched to a gene: 6. Germline CDR1 is MNHEY and CDR2 is SVGAGI. CDR3 size: 15 residues. CDR3 nucleotides: TGTGCCAGCAGTTACCATACAGGGGGTAGCACTGAAGCTTTCTTT. Translated: CASSYHTGGSTEAFF.

V usage is TRBV6-6 and J usage is TRBJ2-7, with TRBD2 as a possible D gene (6 bases). This CDR3 has 14 amino acids. Trimming left V 3 bases short and J 2 bases short, with 11 bases between. In germline, CDR1 is MNHNY, CDR2 SVGAGI (reference sequence). The DNA of the CDR3 is TGTGCCAGCAGTTATGAAGCGGGCCCCTACGAGCAGTACTTC. Translated, it gives CASSYEAGPYEQYF.

The V gene is TRBV7-8, the J gene TRBJ1-2; tentative D call: TRBD1 (5 bases). This CDR3 contains 13 residues. CDR1 is SGHVS and CDR2 is FQNEAQ in the germline V gene. Trimming took off 3 bases at V and 2 bases at J, with 7 bases between the two ends. The CDR3 DNA reads as TGTGCCAGCAGCTTGCGGGACAACTATGGCTACACCTTC. Translating it yields CASSLRDNYGYTF.

This clone was found once. The chain couples TRBV10-3 to TRBJ1-4; 7 bases align to TRBD1. Trimming removed 2 bases from V and 8 bases from J; junction bases left unmatched: 8. The CDR3 spans 15 residues. Per germline, CDR1 ENHRY and CDR2 SYGVKD. The CDR3 here is CAISENQGVGEKLFF. The CDR3, as DNA: TGTGCCATCAGTGAGAATCAGGGGGTCGGAGAAAAACTGTTTTTT.

This rearrangement joins TRBV5-1 to TRBJ2-3; weak D call: TRBD1 (5 bases). The germline V gene has CDR1 SGHRS and CDR2 YFSETQ. The CDR3 is made up of 16 amino acids. Trimming pared 0 bases from V and 3 bases from J, leaving 14 bases between. CDR3 DNA sequence: TGCGCCAGCAGCTTGGTAACAGGATTCCTGACAGATACGCAGTATTTT. This translates into CASSLVTGFLTDTQYF.

The chain couples TRBV11-3 to TRBJ2-3, with TRBD2 matching over 11 bases. This CDR3 spans 18 amino acids. The V gene's germline CDR1 is SGHNT and CDR2 YENEEA. With V trimmed by 4 bases and J by 1 base, 10 bases remained unmatched. The CDR3 here is CASSSSRSTSGGTDTQYF. The DNA of the CDR3 is TGTGCCAGCAGCTCTTCCCGTTCGACTAGCGGGGGCACAGATACGCAGTATTTT.

The chain is built from TRBV5-4 and TRBJ1-6, with a weak D call TRBD1 (5 bases). The CDR3 has 14 residues. Trimming pared 2 bases from V and 9 bases from J, leaving 12 bases between. Per the germline V gene, CDR1 is SGHNT and CDR2 is YYREEE (reference sequence). In DNA form, the CDR3 reads TGTGCCAGCAGCTTTCAGGGCATAGTTTCACCCCTCCACTTT. The encoded protein is CASSFQGIVSPLHF.

J is TRBJ2-5 and V is TRBV5-1; possibly TRBD1 for D (6 bases). CDR3 size: 16 residues. Germline CDR1 and CDR2: SGHRS and YFSETQ. V lost 0 bases and J 2 bases, leaving 14 bases between the germline ends. CDR3 residues: CASSLGVRGLQETQYF. In DNA, the CDR3 is TGCGCCAGCAGCTTGGGAGTCAGGGGTTTGCAAGAGACCCAGTACTTC. The entire variable domain, with the rest obtained from reference TRBV5-1 and TRBJ2-5, is as follows: KAGVTQTPRYLIKTRGQQVTLSCSPISGHRSVSWYQQTPGQGLQFLFEYFSETQRNKGNFPGRFSGRQFSNSRSEMNVSTLELGDSALYLCASSLGVRGLQETQYFGPGTRLLVL.

V gene TRBV6-1 combines with J gene TRBJ1-5; TRBD1 is a possible D gene (6 bases). The CDR3 consists of 17 residues. Germline V CDR1 and CDR2: MNHNS, SASEGT. V was pared by 4 bases and J by 3 bases, with 19 bases between. CDR3 region: CASSGKDTGSPNQPQHF. CDR3 bases: TGTGCCAGCAGTGGAAAAGATACAGGGAGCCCCAATCAGCCCCAGCATTTT.

The rearrangement links TRBV27 to TRBJ2-2; maybe TRBD1 (6 bases). Trimming pared 7 bases from V and 1 base from J, leaving 22 bases between. The germline gives CDR1 MNHEY, CDR2 SMNVEV (reference sequence). The CDR3 has 18 amino acids. The CDR3: CASTNYLYRAGNTGELFF. As DNA, the CDR3 is TGTGCCAGCACCAACTACCTATACAGGGCTGGGAACACCGGGGAGCTGTTTTTT.

The CDR3, as DNA: TGTGCCAGCAGTGTAGGAGGCGCGAAAGAAAAACTGTTTTTT. Translated: CASSVGGAKEKLFF. This chain joins TRBV6-4 and TRBJ1-4; D remains ambiguous. Trimming removed 4 bases from V and 8 bases from J, with 14 bases in between. CDR1 MRHNA and CDR2 SNTAGT come from the germline V gene. The CDR3 runs 14 residues.

The rearrangement links TRBV7-2 to TRBJ1-1; D uncertain. Germline lookup yields CDR1 SGHTA and CDR2 FQGNSA. The germline V and J ends were trimmed by 1 base and 5 bases, with 11 bases remaining between them. There are 14 residues in the CDR3. The DNA of the CDR3 is TGTGCCAGCAGCTTAGATCGGGTGTGGACTGAAGCTTTCTTT. This encodes CASSLDRVWTEAFF. Complete variable domain (other parts from reference TRBV7-2 and TRBJ1-1): GAGVSQSPSNKVTEKGKDVELRCDPISGHTALYWYRQSLGQGLEFLIYFQGNSAPDKSGLPSDRFSAERTGGSVSTLTIQRTQQEDSAVYLCASSLDRVWTEAFFGQGTRLTVV.

The J gene is TRBJ1-1, the V gene TRBV10-3, with 8 bases matching TRBD1. Germline V lookup: CDR1 ENHRY, CDR2 SYGVKD. The ends lost 11 bases at V and 0 bases at J; junction bases unmatched: 5. CDR3 length: 13 amino acids. The CDR3 protein is CALQQGVNTEAFF. DNA of the CDR3: TGTGCCCTCCAACAGGGGGTGAACACTGAAGCTTTCTTT.